Below, 24 T cell receptor beta chains from the same sample are listed, as sequenced in a study of blood T cell repertoires in COVID-19. The protocol was immunoSEQ multiplex PCR, while the TCRdb copy is restricted to in-frame clones and leaves out a portion. Of about 100,000 clones in the sample, 69% were seen once. Sequencing was performed on peripheral blood. The receptor source for this set is an elderly man with acute or convalescent COVID-19.

This clone showed up just a few times. The chain couples TRBV7-2 to TRBJ2-5; D might be TRBD1 (8 bases). Germline V lookup: CDR1 SGHTA, CDR2 FQGNSA. This CDR3 has 14 residues. V lost 3 bases, J lost 5 bases, and 13 bases lay in between. The CDR3 DNA is TGTGCCAGCAGCTTTGGACAGGGAGGGGAGACCCAGTACTTC. This sequence encodes CASSFGQGGETQYF.

This chain links TRBV11-2 with TRBJ1-1; D might be TRBD1 (5 bases). CDR3 length: 12 residues. The germline V and J ends were trimmed by 6 bases and 4 bases, with 9 bases remaining between them. The germline V gene encodes CDR1 SGHAT and CDR2 FQNNGV. CDR3 loop: CASSPGGTEAFF. The CDR3, as DNA: TGTGCCAGCAGTCCCGGGGGCACTGAAGCTTTCTTT.

The CDR3 is CASSLPGQGTNTGELFF. Written as DNA, the CDR3 is TGTGCCAGCAGCTTGCCGGGACAGGGAACTAACACCGGGGAGCTGTTTTTT. J is TRBJ2-2 and V is TRBV5-6; 9 positions match TRBD1. In germline, CDR1 is SGHDT, CDR2 YYEEEE. After removal of 1 base from V and 2 bases from J, the junction contained 6 bases not matched to a gene. The CDR3 runs to 17 residues.

The CDR3 sequence: CASSYSRRTNTGELFF. The CDR3, as DNA: TGTGCCAGCAGTTACTCGAGGCGTACGAACACCGGGGAGCTGTTTTTT. V is TRBV6-6 and J is TRBJ2-2; D unresolved. Germline CDR1 and CDR2: MNHNY and SVGAGI (reference sequence). The V end lost 0 bases, the J end lost 0 bases, and 8 bases lay between the germline ends. This CDR3 contains 16 residues.

This clone was observed once. The CDR3 DNA reads TGTGCCAGCAGTTATGGCAGGGGGCTCGAGCAGTACTTC. As protein: CASSYGRGLEQYF. V and J are TRBV6-5 and TRBJ2-7; 8 nucleotides line up with TRBD1. Trimming took 3 bases from V and 6 from J; bases not matched to a gene: 4. The CDR3 sequence is 13 residues long. Germline loops: CDR1 MNHEY, CDR2 SVGAGI.

CDR3 coding DNA: TGCAGCGTTCATCAATCGGGTTGGGCAGATACGCAGTATTTT. Protein product: CSVHQSGWADTQYF. The chain is built from TRBV29-1 and TRBJ2-3, with unresolved D. The V end was cut by 5 bases, the J end by 4 bases, with 16 bases between. The CDR3 runs 14 residues. Germline V gene sequence: CDR1 SQVTM, CDR2 ANQGSEA.

This CDR3 is CASSLPYETQYF. The CDR3 DNA reads as TGTGCCAGCAGCTTACCCTATGAGACCCAGTACTTC. The rearrangement links TRBV7-6 to TRBJ2-5; unclear D gene. Looked up from germline, CDR1 is SGHVS and CDR2 is FNYEAQ. Trimming shortened V by 2 bases and J by 5 bases, and 6 bases separated the two germline ends. The CDR3 spans 12 residues. Full variable domain (missing parts from reference TRBV7-6 and TRBJ2-5): GAGVSQSPRYKVTKRGQDVALRCDPISGHVSLYWYRQALGQGPEFLTYFNYEAQQDKSGLPNDRFSAERPEGSISTLTIQRTEQRDSAMYRCASSLPYETQYFGPGTRLLVL.

CDR3: CASSSQGANQPQHF. CDR3 in DNA: TGTGCCAGCAGTAGTCAGGGGGCTAATCAGCCCCAGCATTTT. The chain has TRBV6-2 or TRBV6-3 and TRBJ1-5; TRBD1 matches 8 bases. Trimming at V came to 5 bases and at J to 4 bases, leaving 4 bases not matched to a gene. Germline CDR1 is MNHEY and CDR2 is SVGEGT. This CDR3 spans 14 amino acids.

The V and J genes are TRBV13 and TRBJ2-1; the D is unclear. The V end was cut by 1 base, the J end by 6 bases, with 10 bases between. This CDR3 contains 14 residues. The germline gives CDR1 PRHDT, CDR2 FYEKMQ (reference sequence). The CDR3 reads CASSLERSPNEQFF. The CDR3 DNA is TGTGCCAGCAGCTTAGAAAGGAGCCCCAATGAGCAGTTCTTC.

The chain employs TRBV9 and TRBJ2-6, with 10 bases fitting TRBD1. The CDR3 loop spans 18 amino acids. V shed 3 bases and J 3 bases; nucleotides not matched to a gene: 9. Germline V CDR1 and CDR2: SGDLS, YYNGEE. This chain's CDR3 is CASSEGTGAWSGANVLTF. The CDR3 nucleotides read TGTGCCAGCAGCGAAGGGACAGGGGCGTGGAGTGGGGCCAACGTCCTGACTTTC.

The genes are TRBV28 and TRBJ1-2; tentatively, D is TRBD1 (5 bases). The ends were cut back, 6 bases at V and 4 bases at J, with 12 bases in the middle. Per germline, CDR1 MDHEN and CDR2 SYDVKM. The CDR3 totals 13 residues. CDR3 sequence reads: CASSLGGVYGYTF. In DNA form, the CDR3 reads TGTGCCAGCAGCTTAGGAGGGGTCTATGGCTACACCTTC.

The genes are TRBV7-3 and TRBJ2-2; 7 nucleotides line up with TRBD1. This CDR3 is 13 amino acids long. J lost 6 bases, V lost 5 bases, and 3 bases had no gene match. CDR1 is SGHTA, CDR2 FQGTGA, per germline. Here the CDR3 reads CASSKTGAGELFF. As DNA, the CDR3 is TGTGCCAGCAGCAAAACAGGGGCCGGGGAGCTGTTTTTT. The whole variable domain, filled in from reference TRBV7-3 and TRBJ2-2, reads GAGVSQTPSNKVTEKGKYVELRCDPISGHTALYWYRQSLGQGPEFLIYFQGTGAADDSGLPNDRFFAVRPEGSVSTLKIQRTERGDSAVYLCASSKTGAGELFFGEGSRLTVL.

The chain combines TRBV3-1 (or the pseudogene TRBV3-2) with TRBJ2-1; D unresolved. This CDR3 has 15 residues. Trimming removed 4 bases at V and 0 bases at J, with 10 bases between. Germline V lookup: CDR1 LGHDT, CDR2 YNNKEL (reference sequence). CDR3: CASSPGGSSYNEQFF. The CDR3 DNA sequence: TGTGCCAGCAGCCCGGGTGGCAGCTCCTACAATGAGCAGTTCTTC.

The rearrangement joins TRBV27 to TRBJ2-1, with 8 bases lining up with TRBD2. J was trimmed by 6 bases and V by 4 bases; bases with no gene match: 5. CDR3 size: 14 residues. Germline CDR1 is MNHEY and CDR2 is SMNVEV (reference sequence). CDR3 residues: CASSSAGVSNEQFF. CDR3 nucleotide sequence: TGTGCCAGCAGTTCAGCGGGAGTGTCCAATGAGCAGTTCTTC.

The chain couples TRBV19 to TRBJ2-1, with 8 bases identical to TRBD2. In germline, CDR1 is LNHDA, CDR2 SQIVND (reference sequence). J lost 7 bases, V lost 6 bases, and 14 bases had no gene match. This CDR3 is built from 16 residues. CDR3 DNA: TGTGCCAGTAGAAATAGGGGGGGCGGGAGGACAAATGAGCAGTTCTTC. It translates to CASRNRGGGRTNEQFF.

This chain joins TRBV28 and TRBJ1-6; 8 nucleotides agree with TRBD1. Germline lookup yields CDR1 MDHEN and CDR2 SYDVKM. J lost 8 bases, V lost 4 bases, and 7 bases had no gene match. There are 15 residues in the CDR3. The CDR3 coding sequence is TGTGCCAGCAGTTCGGCAGGGGGCTTCGATTCACCCCTCCACTTT. It codes for CASSSAGGFDSPLHF. Supplemented by reference TRBV28 and TRBJ1-6, the full variable domain reads DVKVTQSSRYLVKRTGEKVFLECVQDMDHENMFWYRQDPGLGLRLIYFSYDVKMKEKGDIPEGYSVSREKKERFSLILESASTNQTSMYLCASSSAGGFDSPLHFGNGTRLTVT.

This clone was seen once. The chain employs TRBV6-6 and TRBJ2-1; 12 bases align to TRBD2. Germline loops: CDR1 MNHNY, CDR2 SVGAGI (reference sequence). The CDR3 runs 15 residues. The trim removed 3 bases at V and 7 bases at J, leaving 4 bases unmatched. This CDR3 reads CASSYLTSGRNEQFF. The CDR3 nucleotides read TGTGCCAGCAGTTATCTTACTAGCGGGAGGAATGAGCAGTTCTTC.

This clone has at least ten counts. The chain has TRBV28 and TRBJ2-2; D might be TRBD1 (6 bases). Deletions cut 10 bases from V and 3 bases from J, with 21 bases between. Germline lookup yields CDR1 MDHEN and CDR2 SYDVKM. The CDR3 has 16 amino acids. CDR3 in DNA: TGTGCCACCTTTAGTAGGGGGAACAGTTACACCGGGGAGCTGTTTTTT. Amino acid sequence: CATFSRGNSYTGELFF.

This rearrangement joins TRBV15 to TRBJ2-7, with 7 bases aligning to TRBD1. The CDR3 loop spans 14 amino acids. The germline V gene has CDR1 LNHNV and CDR2 YYDKDF (reference sequence). V lost 5 bases, J lost 5 bases, and 9 bases stayed unmatched. CDR3 amino acids: CATSGGQQVDEQYF. CDR3 DNA: TGTGCCACCAGCGGGGGACAGCAAGTAGACGAGCAGTACTTC.

This clone was recorded once. This chain connects TRBV12-3 or TRBV12-4 to TRBJ1-6; unclear D gene. The V gene lost 5 bases and the J gene lost 3 bases, with 5 bases spanning the gap. This CDR3 is 13 amino acids long. This CDR3 reads CASSINYNSPLHF. DNA of the CDR3: TGTGCCAGCAGTATTAACTATAATTCACCCCTCCACTTT.

The table lists this clone with a few counts. The rearrangement links TRBV4-1 to TRBJ1-6, with D maybe TRBD1 (5 bases). Germline CDR1 is MGHRA and CDR2 is YSYEKL. V gave up 4 bases and J gave up 3 bases, with 16 bases separating them. The CDR3 spans 17 residues. CDR3 loop: CASSPAGTSLYNSPLHF. The DNA of the CDR3 is TGCGCCAGCAGCCCCGCCGGGACTTCCCTCTATAATTCACCCCTCCACTTT.

The V call is TRBV18, the J call TRBJ2-5; maybe TRBD2 (6 bases). CDR3 length: 13 amino acids. V dropped 3 bases and J dropped 3 bases, with 8 bases sitting between them. The germline gives CDR1 KGHSH, CDR2 LQKENI. CDR3 loop: CASSPPSEETQYF. CDR3 bases: TGTGCCAGCTCACCTCCTAGCGAAGAGACCCAGTACTTC.

V is TRBV14 and J is TRBJ2-3; TRBD1 aligns across 7 bases. Germline values: CDR1 SGHDN, CDR2 FVKESK. This CDR3 comprises 13 residues. Trimming cost V 6 bases and J 4 bases; bases outside gene matches: 4. The CDR3 DNA follows: TGTGCCAGCAGGGCGACAGGGTCAGATACGCAGTATTTT. Translated: CASRATGSDTQYF.

Remarks on this clone: Other DNA sequences within the sample encode an identical CDR3. This CDR3 is CASSPRDRGVNTEAFF. CDR3 nucleotides: TGTGCCAGCAGCCCGCGGGACAGGGGGGTGAACACTGAAGCTTTCTTT. V gene TRBV3-1 (or the pseudogene TRBV3-2) combines with J gene TRBJ1-1; 11 bases line up with TRBD1. CDR3 length equals 16 residues. V dropped 4 bases and J dropped 0; count of bases not matched to a gene: 4. Germline V gives CDR1 LGHDT, CDR2 YNNKEL (reference sequence).